The rows below give T cell receptor beta chains drawn from one sample of a study of T cells after yellow fever vaccination. Each CDR3 protein gets one entry after TCRdb re-called the 5' RACE reads with MiXCR. The sample consists of hundreds of thousands of distinct CDR3 sequences, about 19% of them appearing once. The sample was PBMCs, taken before the yellow fever booster vaccination. The receptor set was obtained from a man younger than 35 who received the YFV17D yellow fever vaccine. The CDR3 runs from the conserved cysteine through the conserved F or W. The order of the fields is D gene, V gene, J gene, clone size, CDR3 protein, CDR3 DNA. D genes are given only for firm matches. Expanded clones are given a class, and other clones once, few, many or no size at all.

TRBD1	TRBV5-5	TRBJ2-1	many	CASRPFRDRYALRYNEQFF	TGTGCCAGCAGGCCCTTCCGGGACAGATATGCCCTCCGTTACAATGAGCAGTTCTTC
-	TRBV4-2	TRBJ1-6	few	CASSQDLQGRNNSPLHF	TGTGCCAGCAGCCAAGATTTACAGGGACGGAATAATTCACCCCTCCACTTT
-	TRBV20-1	TRBJ2-6	-	CSASPPGANVLTF	TGCAGTGCTAGCCCCCCTGGGGCCAACGTCCTGACTTTC
-	TRBV3-1	TRBJ2-1	-	CASSQVDFGTEQFF	TGTGCCAGCAGCCAAGTAGATTTCGGGACTGAGCAGTTCTTC
-	TRBV7-2	TRBJ2-6	-	CASTPPGEAGANVLTF	TGTGCCAGCACTCCCCCTGGGGAGGCTGGGGCCAACGTCCTGACTTTC
-	TRBV20-1	TRBJ1-1	-	CSARLRGTEAFF	TGCAGTGCTAGGTTACGGGGAACCGAAGCTTTCTTT
-	TRBV6-2/TRBV6-3	TRBJ1-5	-	CASSSARDDQPQHF	TGTGCCAGCAGTTCCGCCAGGGACGATCAGCCCCAGCATTTT
-	TRBV4-1	TRBJ1-2	-	CASSQLTFWGYTF	TGCGCCAGCAGCCAGCTCACATTCTGGGGCTACACCTTC
TRBD1	TRBV7-6	TRBJ2-7	-	CASSHRTGNHEQYF	TGTGCCAGCAGCCACCGGACAGGGAACCACGAGCAGTACTTC
-	TRBV20-1	TRBJ2-3	-	CSARVSGSTDTQYF	TGCAGTGCTAGAGTGAGCGGGAGCACAGATACGCAGTATTTT
-	TRBV4-1	TRBJ2-5	few	CASSLGTPQETQYF	TGCGCCAGCAGCCTCGGGACACCACAAGAGACCCAGTACTTC
TRBD1	TRBV19	TRBJ2-1	-	CASSTGQVYNEQFF	TGTGCCAGTAGTACAGGACAGGTCTACAATGAGCAGTTCTTC
TRBD2	TRBV7-8	TRBJ2-3	few	CASSLGTSGVNTDTQYF	TGTGCCAGCAGCCTTGGGACTAGCGGCGTTAACACAGATACGCAGTATTTT
-	TRBV7-8	TRBJ1-2	-	CASSLAVGDLGYTF	TGTGCCAGCAGCTTAGCGGTAGGGGACCTAGGCTACACCTTC
-	TRBV12-3/TRBV12-4	TRBJ1-4	few	CASSKGRINEKLFF	TGTGCCAGCAGTAAGGGACGGATTAATGAAAAACTGTTTTTT
-	TRBV19	TRBJ1-6	few	CASSIWARATNSPLHF	TGTGCCAGTAGTATTTGGGCCAGGGCGACGAATTCACCCCTCCACTTT
-	TRBV20-1	TRBJ2-5	few	CSADLRDSETQYF	TGCAGTGCCGACCTCCGGGACTCAGAGACCCAGTACTTC
TRBD2	TRBV20-1	TRBJ2-3	-	CSAHRTSGGRTDTQYF	TGCAGTGCGCACCGGACTAGCGGGGGACGCACAGATACGCAGTATTTT